A selection of T cell receptor beta chains follows, all from one sample in a study of identical twins. TCRdb itself ran the 5' RACE reads through MiXCR, one entry per CDR3 protein. Of a few hundred thousand distinct CDR3 sequences in the sample, roughly 10% are singletons; the top ten hold 6% to 8.5%. Another study also made use of these data, one on yellow fever vaccine responses in identical twins.

The specimen was CD8+ T cells sorted from blood. The source of these receptors is a woman aged 18-29 years in good health. Both conserved end residues are part of each CDR3. The order of the fields is J gene, clone size, V gene, D gene, CDR3 DNA, CDR3 protein. A D gene is named only where the DNA matches it firmly. Clone size is given for some rows only: seen once, a few or many times, or a class if the clone is expanded.

TRBJ2-3	many	TRBV20-1	TRBD2	TGCAGTGCTACCGGGACTAGCGGGAGGGTAGATACGCAGTATTTT	CSATGTSGRVDTQYF
TRBJ2-7	many	TRBV27	NA	TGTGCCAGCAGTTTTGGCCCCGAGCAGTACTTC	CASSFGPEQYF
TRBJ1-2	many	TRBV12-3/TRBV12-4	NA	TGTGCCAGCAGTTCCGAATCACCGGGAGGCTACACCTTC	CASSSESPGGYTF
TRBJ1-5	NA	TRBV7-2	NA	TGTGCCAGCAGCCTTACGGTTCGGCCCGATATCAATCAGCCCCAGCATTTT	CASSLTVRPDINQPQHF
TRBJ2-3	few	TRBV20-1	NA	TGCAGTGCTAGAGGGGTTAGCGATCGAGATACGCAGTATTTT	CSARGVSDRDTQYF
TRBJ2-1	NA	TRBV9	NA	TGTGCCAGCAGCGTTTCCGGGATTTACAATGAGCAGTTCTTC	CASSVSGIYNEQFF
TRBJ2-1	few	TRBV11-2	NA	TGTGCCAGCAGCCCCATCAGGGGTCCCTACAATGAGCAGTTCTTC	CASSPIRGPYNEQFF
TRBJ2-7	many	TRBV4-1	NA	TGCGCCAGCAGCCAAGATCCGTTAGACAGAAAATACGAGCAGTACTTC	CASSQDPLDRKYEQYF
TRBJ2-3	NA	TRBV12-3/TRBV12-4	TRBD2	TGTGCCAGCAGTACAGCGGGGGGGCCTAGCACAGATACGCAGTATTTT	CASSTAGGPSTDTQYF
TRBJ2-3	few	TRBV6-5	TRBD1	TGTGCCAGCAGGTTAGGGGGCATAGGAGACACAGATACGCAGTATTTT	CASRLGGIGDTDTQYF
TRBJ2-5	many	TRBV24-1	NA	TGTGCCACCAGGGGGAACAGGGAGAGCCAAGAGACCCAGTACTTC	CATRGNRESQETQYF
TRBJ2-7	few	TRBV27	TRBD2	TGTGCCAGCGGCATAGCGGGACTGGGCGAGCAGTACTTC	CASGIAGLGEQYF
TRBJ2-7	NA	TRBV6-2/TRBV6-3	NA	TGTGCCAGCAGTAACTTAGCGGATGTTCTCTACGAGCAGTACTTC	CASSNLADVLYEQYF
TRBJ2-1	NA	TRBV5-6	NA	TGTGCCAGCAGCTTGGCTCCCCGGACGACCTACAATGAGCAGTTCTTC	CASSLAPRTTYNEQFF
TRBJ2-1	few	TRBV18	NA	TGTGCCAGCTCACCACCGATGGGTCTATCCTACAATGAGCAGTTCTTC	CASSPPMGLSYNEQFF
TRBJ2-7	few	TRBV11-1	NA	TGTGCCAGCATCCCTAAGGGAACTAGCTCCGACTCCTACGAGCAGTACTTC	CASIPKGTSSDSYEQYF
TRBJ2-3	few	TRBV5-1	TRBD2	TGCGCCAGCAGTAGCGGGGGGGCCTTGGTTTTCACAGATACGCAGTATTTT	CASSSGGALVFTDTQYF
TRBJ2-1	few	TRBV25-1	TRBD1	TGTGCCAGCAACGGACAGGGAACCTACAATGAGCAGTTCTTC	CASNGQGTYNEQFF
TRBJ2-7	many	TRBV4-1	NA	TGCGCCAGCAGCCCTCGGGACACTGAAAACTACGAGCAGTACTTC	CASSPRDTENYEQYF
TRBJ2-1	NA	TRBV24-1	NA	TGTGCCACCAGTGATTTGCCCAGTGACAATGAGCAGTTCTTC	CATSDLPSDNEQFF
TRBJ2-7	few	TRBV20-1	TRBD2	TGCAGTGCTAGAAGACTAGCGGAGGACGAGCAGTACTTC	CSARRLAEDEQYF
TRBJ1-2	few	TRBV7-3	NA	TGTGCCAGCAGCCCAACGGGCCCGGACACCTATGGCTACACCTTC	CASSPTGPDTYGYTF
TRBJ2-1	many	TRBV9	TRBD2	TGTGCCAGCAGCGTAGCTCGACTAGCGGGAAACTACAATGAGCAGTTCTTC	CASSVARLAGNYNEQFF
TRBJ2-7	NA	TRBV20-1	TRBD1	TGCAGTGCCTCATACCCTGGACAGGGTAGGAACTACGAGCAGTACTTC	CSASYPGQGRNYEQYF
TRBJ1-2	NA	TRBV6-2/TRBV6-3	NA	TGTGCCAGCAGTCTGCCAGGAGATGGCTACACCTTC	CASSLPGDGYTF
TRBJ2-7	few	TRBV20-1	NA	TGCAGTGCTCCAACGGGATTCTCCTACGAGCAGTACTTC	CSAPTGFSYEQYF
TRBJ2-5	few	TRBV7-9	TRBD2	TGTGCCAGCAGCTCGACTAGCGGATCGGGAGAGACCCAGTACTTC	CASSSTSGSGETQYF
TRBJ2-3	NA	TRBV20-1	NA	TGCAGTGCTGGGAGCACCCACCAAATGGATACGCAGTATTTT	CSAGSTHQMDTQYF
TRBJ1-1	NA	TRBV6-1	TRBD1	TGTGCCAGCAGTACCGGGACAGGTAACATGAACACTGAAGCTTTCTTT	CASSTGTGNMNTEAFF
TRBJ2-7	NA	TRBV7-6	TRBD1	TGTGCCAGCAGTTTAGGGACAGGGGGCTCTTACTCCCAATACGAGCAGTACTTC	CASSLGTGGSYSQYEQYF
TRBJ2-3	NA	TRBV5-6	NA	TGTGCCAGCAGCACCCCCTACCGGCCGGACATCGATACGCAGTATTTT	CASSTPYRPDIDTQYF
TRBJ1-2	many	TRBV10-3	TRBD1	TGTGCCATCAGTGACCGGGACAGGGGGCTAGAGAACTATGGCTACACCTTC	CAISDRDRGLENYGYTF
TRBJ2-5	NA	TRBV20-1	TRBD2	TGCTGTGCTAGTTTCCCGTGGCTAGCGGGGACTAAAGAGACCCAGTACTTC	CCASFPWLAGTKETQYF
TRBJ2-3	NA	TRBV4-2	NA	TGTGCCAGCAGCCAAGATCCGGGAGATACGCAGTATTTT	CASSQDPGDTQYF
TRBJ2-4	NA	TRBV20-1	NA	TGCAGTGCTAGGAACCGGGAAGCCAAAAACATTCAGTACTTC	CSARNREAKNIQYF
TRBJ2-2	few	TRBV7-9	NA	TGTGCCAGCAGCTTAGTTAACGGCGGGGAGCTGTTTTTT	CASSLVNGGELFF
TRBJ2-1	NA	TRBV7-3	TRBD1	TGTGCCAGCAGCTCGACAGGGGCCAATGAGCAGTTCTTC	CASSSTGANEQFF
TRBJ2-1	NA	TRBV27	TRBD2	TGTGCCAGCAGTAACACCCCTAGCGGACGCTACAATGAGCAGTTCTTC	CASSNTPSGRYNEQFF
TRBJ2-1	many	TRBV4-2	NA	TGTGCCAGCAGCCAAGAATCACGGGTGGGAAACAATGAGCAGTTCTTC	CASSQESRVGNNEQFF
TRBJ2-1	NA	TRBV19	NA	TGTGCCAGTAGTATAGGTCTGGACGGAAACAATGAGCAGTTCTTC	CASSIGLDGNNEQFF
TRBJ1-2	NA	TRBV28	NA	TGTGCCAGCAGAATGTACAGGGAAGGCTACACCTTC	CASRMYREGYTF
TRBJ2-7	many	TRBV4-1	TRBD2	TGCGCCAGCAGCCGCAGTGGTGGAGCGGGAGTAGTATTT	CASSRSGGAGVVF
TRBJ1-1	few	TRBV20-1	NA	TGCAGTGCTAGTGCTGTCGGCTTGATCATAGAAAGGAACACTGAAGCTTTCTTT	CSASAVGLIIERNTEAFF
TRBJ2-3	many	TRBV12-3/TRBV12-4	NA	TGTGCCAGCAGCCCGATTGGGACTACAGATACGCAGTATTTT	CASSPIGTTDTQYF
TRBJ1-1	NA	TRBV12-3/TRBV12-4	NA	TGTGCCAGCAGTCGACCCGGTCGGAACACTGAAGCTTTCTTT	CASSRPGRNTEAFF
TRBJ1-5	many	TRBV6-2/TRBV6-3	NA	TGTGCCAGCAATACAGGAGGAGACCTTAATCAGCCCCAGCATTTT	CASNTGGDLNQPQHF
TRBJ2-1	many	TRBV7-9	NA	TGTGCCAGCAGCCTATCCAACAATGAGCAGTTCTTC	CASSLSNNEQFF
TRBJ1-1	NA	TRBV20-1	NA	TGCAGTGCTATTGATTGGAACACTGAAGCTTTCTTT	CSAIDWNTEAFF
TRBJ2-7	NA	TRBV9	NA	TGTGCCAGCAGCCCAGACGACCCAATAAGACTAAGCTCCTACGAGCAGTACTTC	CASSPDDPIRLSSYEQYF